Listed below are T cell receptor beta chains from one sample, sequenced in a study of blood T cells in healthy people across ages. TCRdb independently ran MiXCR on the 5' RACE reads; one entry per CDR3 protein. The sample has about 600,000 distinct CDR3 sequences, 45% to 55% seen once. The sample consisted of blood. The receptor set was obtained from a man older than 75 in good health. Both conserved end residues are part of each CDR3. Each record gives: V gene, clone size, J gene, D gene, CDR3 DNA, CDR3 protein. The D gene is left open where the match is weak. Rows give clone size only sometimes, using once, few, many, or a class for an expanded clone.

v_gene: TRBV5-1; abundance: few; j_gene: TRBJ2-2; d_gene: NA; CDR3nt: TGCGCCAGCAGCTTGGCTGGGGTCACCGGGGAGCTGTTTTTT; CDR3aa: CASSLAGVTGELFF
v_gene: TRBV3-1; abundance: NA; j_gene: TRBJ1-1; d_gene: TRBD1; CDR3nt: TGTGCCAGCAGCCAAGATACCCAGGGGGCGCGTCGGGCTTTCTTT; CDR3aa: CASSQDTQGARRAFF
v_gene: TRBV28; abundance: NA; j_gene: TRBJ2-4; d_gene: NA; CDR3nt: TGTGCCAGCGACGAGGGGGCCAAAAACATTCAGTACTTC; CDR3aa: CASDEGAKNIQYF
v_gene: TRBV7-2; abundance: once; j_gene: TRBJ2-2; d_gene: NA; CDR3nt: TGTGCCAGCAGCTTCGAAAGGACTTTCGGGGAGCTGTTTTTT; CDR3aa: CASSFERTFGELFF
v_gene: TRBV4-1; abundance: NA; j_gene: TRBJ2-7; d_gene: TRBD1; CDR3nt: TGCGCCAGCAGCCAAGATTGGACGGCCAGGGGGCTTGAGCAGTACTTC; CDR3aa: CASSQDWTARGLEQYF
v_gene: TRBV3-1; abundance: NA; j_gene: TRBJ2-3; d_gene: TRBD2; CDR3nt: TGTGCCAGCAGCCTCCCGGGACTAGCGGTCGATACCCAGTATTTT; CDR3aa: CASSLPGLAVDTQYF
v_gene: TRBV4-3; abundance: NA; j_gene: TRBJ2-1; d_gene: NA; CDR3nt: TGCGCCAGCAGCCAGCTAGGAGGTAATGAGCAGTTCTTC; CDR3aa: CASSQLGGNEQFF
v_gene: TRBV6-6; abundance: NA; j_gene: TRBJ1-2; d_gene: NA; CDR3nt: TGTGCCAGCAGTTTATCGTGGGGACGGGGCGGCTGGTATGGCTACACCTTC; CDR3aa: CASSLSWGRGGWYGYTF
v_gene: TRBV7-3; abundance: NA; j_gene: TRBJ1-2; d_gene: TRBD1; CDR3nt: TGTGCCAGCAGCTTGGGACAGGGGACTAACTATGGCTACACCTTC; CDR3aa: CASSLGQGTNYGYTF
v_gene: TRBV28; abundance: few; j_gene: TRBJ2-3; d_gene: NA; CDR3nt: TGTGCCAGCACAAGCCTAGCGAGGGCAGATACGCAGTATTTT; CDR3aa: CASTSLARADTQYF
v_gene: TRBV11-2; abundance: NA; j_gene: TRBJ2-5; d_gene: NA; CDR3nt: TGTGCCAGCAGCTCAGGACAGAAATGGGGGACCCAGTACTTC; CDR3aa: CASSSGQKWGTQYF
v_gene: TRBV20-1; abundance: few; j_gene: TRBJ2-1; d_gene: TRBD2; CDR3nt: TGCAGTGCTAGAGATCCCGGGCTAGCGGGAGGCAATGAGCAGTTCTTC; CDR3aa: CSARDPGLAGGNEQFF
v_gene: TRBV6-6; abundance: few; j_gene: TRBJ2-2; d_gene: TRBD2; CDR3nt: TGTGCCAGCACCGCTAGCGGGGGGGCGGGAACCGGGGAGCTGTTTTTT; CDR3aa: CASTASGGAGTGELFF
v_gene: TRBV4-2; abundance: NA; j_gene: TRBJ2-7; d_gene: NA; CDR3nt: TGTGCCAGCAGCCAAGCCTACCGAGGAACCTACGAGCAGTACTTC; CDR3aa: CASSQAYRGTYEQYF
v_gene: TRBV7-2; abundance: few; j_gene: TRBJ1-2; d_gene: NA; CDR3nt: TGTGCCAGCAGGTCGACGGGCTATGGCTACACCTTC; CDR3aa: CASRSTGYGYTF
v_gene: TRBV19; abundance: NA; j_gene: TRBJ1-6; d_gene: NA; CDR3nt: TGTGCCAGCGGGACAACTGATAATTCACCCCTCCACTTT; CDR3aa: CASGTTDNSPLHF
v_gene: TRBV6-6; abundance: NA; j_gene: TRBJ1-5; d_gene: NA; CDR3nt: TGTGCCAGCAGTTACAGGCAGGGTAATCAGCCCCAGCATTTT; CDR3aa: CASSYRQGNQPQHF
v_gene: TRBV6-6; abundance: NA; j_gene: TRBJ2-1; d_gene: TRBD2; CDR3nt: TGTGCCAGCAGTTACTCCCCTGGCGGGAGTCGCGATGAGCAGTTCTTC; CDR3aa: CASSYSPGGSRDEQFF
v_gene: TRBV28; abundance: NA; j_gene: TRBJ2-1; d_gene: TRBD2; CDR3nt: TGTGCCAGCAGTTCCTCGGGGGGGGGCTCCTACAATGAGCAGTTCTTC; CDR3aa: CASSSSGGGSYNEQFF
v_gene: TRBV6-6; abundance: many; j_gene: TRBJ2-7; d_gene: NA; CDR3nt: TGTGCCAGCAGTTCAACCCGGGGGACAGAAAGCTCCTACGAGCAGTACTTC; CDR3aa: CASSSTRGTESSYEQYF
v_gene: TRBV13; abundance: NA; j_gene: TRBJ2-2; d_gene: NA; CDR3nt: TGTGCCACCAAACGGGGAGACCGGGACGGGGAGCTGTTTTTT; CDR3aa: CATKRGDRDGELFF
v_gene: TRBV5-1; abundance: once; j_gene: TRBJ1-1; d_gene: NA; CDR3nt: TGCGCCAGCAGCACTCAGGGTGTGGAATGGACTGAAGCTTTCTTT; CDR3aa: CASSTQGVEWTEAFF
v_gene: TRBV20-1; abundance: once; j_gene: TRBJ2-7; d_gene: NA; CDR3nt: TGCAGTGCTCCGGTCCGATTATACGAGCAGAACTTC; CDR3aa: CSAPVRLYEQNF
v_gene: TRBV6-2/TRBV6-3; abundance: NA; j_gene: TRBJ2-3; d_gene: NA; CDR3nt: TGTGCCAGCAGTTACTTCAGGCGTTCAGATACGCAGTATTTT; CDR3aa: CASSYFRRSDTQYF
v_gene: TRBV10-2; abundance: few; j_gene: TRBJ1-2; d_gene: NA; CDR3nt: TGCGCCAGCAAGGATCGTGACTATGGCTACACCTTC; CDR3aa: CASKDRDYGYTF
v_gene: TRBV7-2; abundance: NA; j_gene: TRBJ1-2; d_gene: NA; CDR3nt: TGTGCCAGCAGCATTACGACAGGCGTCGGGGGTGGCTACACCTTC; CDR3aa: CASSITTGVGGGYTF